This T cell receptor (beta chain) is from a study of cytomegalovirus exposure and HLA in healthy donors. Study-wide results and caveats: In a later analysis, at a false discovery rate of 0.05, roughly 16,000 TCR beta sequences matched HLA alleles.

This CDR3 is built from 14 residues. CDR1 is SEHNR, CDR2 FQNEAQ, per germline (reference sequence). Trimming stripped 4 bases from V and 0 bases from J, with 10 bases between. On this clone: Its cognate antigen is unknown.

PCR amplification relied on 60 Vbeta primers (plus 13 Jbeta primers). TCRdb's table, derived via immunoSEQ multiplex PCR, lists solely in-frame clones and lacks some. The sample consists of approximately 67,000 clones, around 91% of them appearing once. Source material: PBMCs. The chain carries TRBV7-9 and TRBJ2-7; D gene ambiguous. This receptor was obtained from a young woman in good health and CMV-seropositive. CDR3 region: CASSSLESSYEQYF. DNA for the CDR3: TGTGCCAGCAGCTCCCTGGAGAGCTCCTACGAGCAGTACTTC.